This entry features one T cell receptor beta chain sequence. This entry belongs to a study of CD4 and CD8 cells across lung adenocarcinoma regions. TCRdb itself ran the PCR reads through MiXCR, one entry per CDR3 protein. The table records some 8,800 distinct CDR3 sequences, roughly half of them present only once. Sequenced material: CD4+ T cells from the margin of a lung tumor. This receptor was obtained from a male donor with lung adenocarcinoma. The CD4 and CD8 labels of this study may be unreliable.

CDR3 sequence reads: CASSEAAGEAGELFF. CDR3 in DNA: TGTGCCAGCAGTGAAGCGGCGGGAGAGGCCGGGGAGCTGTTTTTT. The rearrangement links TRBV6-1 to TRBJ2-2; 7 bases match TRBD2. In germline, CDR1 is MNHNS, CDR2 SASEGT. The V and J ends lost 0 bases and 6 bases, in that order; junction bases with no gene match: 4. There are 15 residues in the CDR3.